A single sample is the source of the 7 T cell receptor beta chains below, sequenced in a study of blood T cell repertoires in COVID-19. Only in-frame clones appear in the TCRdb table, and some are missing; sequencing was by immunoSEQ multiplex PCR. The sample comprises roughly 180,000 clones, roughly 85% of which are singletons, and about a sixth rests with the top ten. Sequencing input: PBMCs or T cells enriched from blood (not recorded which). Receptors were obtained from a man between 60 and 75 years old who had recovered from COVID-19.

The chain joins TRBV29-1 to TRBJ2-7, with 7 positions matching TRBD2. V trimming: 3 bases; J trimming: 7 bases; junction bases outside the gene matches: 3. Germline V CDR1 and CDR2: SQVTM, ANQGSEA. The CDR3 covers 11 residues. The CDR3 region is CSVENGGEQYF. The CDR3 nucleotides are TGCAGCGTTGAGAACGGGGGGGAGCAGTACTTC.

The chain couples TRBV7-9 to TRBJ2-4; tentative D call: TRBD2 (6 bases). The germline gives CDR1 SEHNR, CDR2 FQNEAQ (reference sequence). Trimming removed 1 base at V and 0 bases at J, with 13 bases between. The CDR3 loop spans 17 amino acids. The CDR3 DNA reads as TGTGCCAGCAGCTTAGGGCGGGGCCAAATAGCCAAAAACATTCAGTACTTC. This translates into CASSLGRGQIAKNIQYF.

The chain carries TRBV7-9 and TRBJ1-2; no firm D call. Trimming shortened V by 5 bases and J by 7 bases, and 14 bases separated the two germline ends. This CDR3 region has 13 residues. The germline V gene has CDR1 SEHNR and CDR2 FQNEAQ (reference sequence). CDR3 protein: CASSQTAVSGYTF. The DNA of the CDR3 is TGTGCCAGCAGCCAAACAGCGGTTTCTGGCTACACCTTC.

The V gene is TRBV19, the J gene TRBJ2-7; 12 nucleotides align to TRBD1. The CDR3 length is 15 residues. With V trimmed by 6 bases and J by 6 bases, 9 bases remained unmatched. Germline assignment: CDR1 LNHDA and CDR2 SQIVND (reference sequence). This CDR3 reads CASSSTGTGGVEQYF. CDR3 in DNA: TGTGCCAGTAGCTCTACCGGGACAGGGGGCGTCGAGCAGTACTTC.

In its sample, this clone was seen a few times. The chain is built from TRBV7-2 and TRBJ1-3; D is ambiguous. CDR1 is SGHTA, CDR2 FQGNSA, per germline. The CDR3 has 11 amino acids. With 5 bases removed from V and 6 bases from J, the gap between germline ends came to 5 bases. CDR3 residues: CASSIQNTIYF. CDR3 sequence (DNA): TGTGCCAGCAGCATCCAAAACACCATATATTTT.

V gene TRBV9 combines with J gene TRBJ2-3, with a possible D match to TRBD2 (6 bases). The V gene lost 4 bases and the J gene lost 2 bases, with 8 bases spanning the gap. The CDR3 contains 13 residues. Germline V lookup: CDR1 SGDLS, CDR2 YYNGEE. The CDR3 loop is CASSRDFTDTQYF. The CDR3 coding sequence is TGTGCCAGCAGCCGGGACTTCACAGATACGCAGTATTTT.

This rearrangement joins TRBV2 to TRBJ2-1, with D perhaps TRBD2 (6 bases). Deletions cut 1 base from V and 3 bases from J, with 19 bases between. Germline V CDR1 and CDR2: SNHLY, FYNNEI. The CDR3 totals 18 residues. The CDR3 region has the DNA TGTGCCAGCAGTGAAGGGCGGCATGCGGGACCTAACTACAATGAGCAGTTCTTC. It specifies CASSEGRHAGPNYNEQFF.